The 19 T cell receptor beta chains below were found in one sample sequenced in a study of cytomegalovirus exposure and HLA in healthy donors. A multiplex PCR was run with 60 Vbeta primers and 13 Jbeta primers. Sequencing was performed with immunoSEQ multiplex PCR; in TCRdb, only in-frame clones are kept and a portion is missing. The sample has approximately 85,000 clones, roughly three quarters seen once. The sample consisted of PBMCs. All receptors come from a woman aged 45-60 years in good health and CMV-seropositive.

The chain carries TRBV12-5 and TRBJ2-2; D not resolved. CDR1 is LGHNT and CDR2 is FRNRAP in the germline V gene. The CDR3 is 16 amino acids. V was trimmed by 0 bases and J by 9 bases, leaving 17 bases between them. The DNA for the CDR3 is TGTGCTAGTGGTTTGGTACGTTCGCAGGCCGAAAGGGAGCTGTTTTTT. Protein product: CASGLVRSQAERELFF. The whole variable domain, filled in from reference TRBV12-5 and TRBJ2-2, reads DARVTQTPRHKVTEMGQEVTMRCQPILGHNTVFWYRQTMMQGLELLAYFRNRAPLDDSGMPKDRFSAEMPDATLATLKIQPSEPRDSAVYFCASGLVRSQAERELFFGEGSRLTVL.

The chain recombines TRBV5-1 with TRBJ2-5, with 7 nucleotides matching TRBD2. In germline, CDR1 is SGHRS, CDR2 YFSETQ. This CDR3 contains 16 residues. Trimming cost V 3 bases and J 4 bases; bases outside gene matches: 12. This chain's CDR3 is CASSSTGEGHRETQYF. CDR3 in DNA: TGCGCCAGCAGCTCGACGGGGGAGGGTCATAGAGAGACCCAGTACTTC.

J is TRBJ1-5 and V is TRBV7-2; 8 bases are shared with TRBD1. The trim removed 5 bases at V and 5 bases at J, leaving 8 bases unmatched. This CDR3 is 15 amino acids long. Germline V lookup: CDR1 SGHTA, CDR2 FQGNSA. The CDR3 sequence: CASSAGTGIYQPQHF. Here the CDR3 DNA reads TGTGCCAGCAGCGCCGGGACAGGCATCTATCAGCCCCAGCATTTT. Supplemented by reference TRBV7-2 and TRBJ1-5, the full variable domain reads GAGVSQSPSNKVTEKGKDVELRCDPISGHTALYWYRQSLGQGLEFLIYFQGNSAPDKSGLPSDRFSAERTGGSVSTLTIQRTQQEDSAVYLCASSAGTGIYQPQHFGDGTRLSIL.

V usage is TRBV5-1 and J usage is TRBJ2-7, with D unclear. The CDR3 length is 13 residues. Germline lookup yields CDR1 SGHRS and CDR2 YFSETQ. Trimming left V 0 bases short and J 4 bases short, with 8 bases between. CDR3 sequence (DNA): TGCGCCAGCAGCTTGGTGGTCGGTTACGAGCAGTACTTC. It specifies CASSLVVGYEQYF.

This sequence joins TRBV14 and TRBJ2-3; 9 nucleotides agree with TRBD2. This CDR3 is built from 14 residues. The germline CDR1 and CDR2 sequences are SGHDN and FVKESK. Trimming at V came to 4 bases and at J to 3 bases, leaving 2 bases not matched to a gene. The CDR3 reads CASSRGRGTDTQYF. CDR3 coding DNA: TGTGCCAGCAGCCGCGGGAGGGGTACAGATACGCAGTATTTT.

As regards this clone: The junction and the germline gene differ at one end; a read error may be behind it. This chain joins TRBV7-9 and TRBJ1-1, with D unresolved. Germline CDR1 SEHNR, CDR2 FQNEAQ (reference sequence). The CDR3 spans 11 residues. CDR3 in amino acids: CASSLHTEAFF. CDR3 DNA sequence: TGTGCCAGCAGCTTACACACCGAAGCTTTCTTT.

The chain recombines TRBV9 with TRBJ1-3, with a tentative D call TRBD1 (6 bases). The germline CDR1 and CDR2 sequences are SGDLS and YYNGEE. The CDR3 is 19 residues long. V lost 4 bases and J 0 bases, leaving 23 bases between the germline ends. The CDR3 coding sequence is TGTGCCAGCAGCTCCCGCCTAAGAGCAGGGGAGATCTCTGGAAACACCATATATTTT. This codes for CASSSRLRAGEISGNTIYF. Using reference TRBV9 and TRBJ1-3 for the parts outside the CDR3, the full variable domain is DSGVTQTPKHLITATGQRVTLRCSPRSGDLSVYWYQQSLDQGLQFLIQYYNGEERAKGNILERFSAQQFPDLHSELNLSSLELGDSALYFCASSSRLRAGEISGNTIYFGEGSWLTVV.

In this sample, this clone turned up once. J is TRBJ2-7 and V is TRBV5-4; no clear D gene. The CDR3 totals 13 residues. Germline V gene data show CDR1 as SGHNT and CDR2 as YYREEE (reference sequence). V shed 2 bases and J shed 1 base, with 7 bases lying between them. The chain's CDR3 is CASSFGQSYEQYV. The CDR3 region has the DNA TGTGCCAGCAGCTTTGGGCAATCCTACGAGCAGTACGTC.

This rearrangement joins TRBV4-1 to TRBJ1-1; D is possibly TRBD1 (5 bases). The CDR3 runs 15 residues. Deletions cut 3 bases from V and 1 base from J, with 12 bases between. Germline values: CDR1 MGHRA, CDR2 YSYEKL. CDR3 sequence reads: CASSHSLRGNTEAFF. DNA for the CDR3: TGCGCCAGCAGCCATTCGCTTAGGGGGAACACTGAAGCTTTCTTT.

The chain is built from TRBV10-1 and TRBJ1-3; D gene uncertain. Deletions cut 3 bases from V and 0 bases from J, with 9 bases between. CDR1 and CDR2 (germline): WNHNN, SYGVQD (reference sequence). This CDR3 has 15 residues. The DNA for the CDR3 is TGCGCCAGCAGTGACAGGAAGAGCTCTGGAAACACCATATATTTT. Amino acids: CASSDRKSSGNTIYF.

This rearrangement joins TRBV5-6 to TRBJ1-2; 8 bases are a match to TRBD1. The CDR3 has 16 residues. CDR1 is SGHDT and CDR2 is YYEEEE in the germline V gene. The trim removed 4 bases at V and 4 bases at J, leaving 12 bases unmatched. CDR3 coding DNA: TGTGCCAGCAGCATCTCCAGGGGGCGGAAGGGCTATGGCTACACCTTC. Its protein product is CASSISRGRKGYGYTF.

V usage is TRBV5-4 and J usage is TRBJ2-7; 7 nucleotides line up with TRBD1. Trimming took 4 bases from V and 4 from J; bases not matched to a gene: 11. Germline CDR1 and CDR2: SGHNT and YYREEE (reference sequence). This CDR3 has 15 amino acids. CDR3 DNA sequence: TGTGCCAGCAGCCCCAGCGCGACAGGGCTATACGAGCAGTACTTC. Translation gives CASSPSATGLYEQYF.

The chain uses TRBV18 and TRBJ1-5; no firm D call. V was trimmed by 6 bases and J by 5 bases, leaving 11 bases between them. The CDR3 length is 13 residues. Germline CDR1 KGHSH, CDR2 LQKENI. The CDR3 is CASSRAPHQPQHF. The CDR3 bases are TGTGCCAGCTCTCGCGCCCCTCATCAGCCCCAGCATTTT.

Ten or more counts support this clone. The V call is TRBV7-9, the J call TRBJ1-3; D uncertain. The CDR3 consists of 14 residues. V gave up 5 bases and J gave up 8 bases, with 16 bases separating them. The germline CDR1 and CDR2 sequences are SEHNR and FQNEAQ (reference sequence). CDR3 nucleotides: TGTGCCAGCAGCCAAAGACCGCCGGCGGACACCATATATTTT. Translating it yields CASSQRPPADTIYF. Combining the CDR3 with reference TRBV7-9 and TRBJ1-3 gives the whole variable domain DTGVSQNPRHKITKRGQNVTFRCDPISEHNRLYWYRQTLGQGPEFLTYFQNEAQLEKSRLLSDRFSAERPKGSFSTLEIQRTEQGDSAMYLCASSQRPPADTIYFGEGSWLTVV.

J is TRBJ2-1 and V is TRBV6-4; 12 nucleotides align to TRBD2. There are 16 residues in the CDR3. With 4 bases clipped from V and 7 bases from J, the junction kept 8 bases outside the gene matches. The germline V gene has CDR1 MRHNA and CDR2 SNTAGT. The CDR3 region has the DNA TGTGCCAGCAGTGTCAGCACTAGCGGGAGGTTGAATGAGCAGTTCTTC. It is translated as CASSVSTSGRLNEQFF.

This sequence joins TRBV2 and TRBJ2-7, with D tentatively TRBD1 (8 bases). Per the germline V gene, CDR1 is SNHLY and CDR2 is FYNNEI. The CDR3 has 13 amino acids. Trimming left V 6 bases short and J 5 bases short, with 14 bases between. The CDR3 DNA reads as TGTGCCAGCAGCCAGGGGGCGGGAGACGAGCAGTACGTC. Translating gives CASSQGAGDEQYV.

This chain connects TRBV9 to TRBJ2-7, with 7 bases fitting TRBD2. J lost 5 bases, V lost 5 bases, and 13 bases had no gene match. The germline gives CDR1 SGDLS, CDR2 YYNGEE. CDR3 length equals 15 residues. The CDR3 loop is CASSVSGALSDEQYV. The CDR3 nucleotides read TGTGCCAGCAGTGTGAGCGGGGCCCTTTCGGACGAGCAGTACGTC.

The CDR3 loop reads CASSETLASGGTDTQYF. In DNA form, the CDR3 reads TGCGCCAGCAGTGAGACATTAGCGTCGGGGGGCACAGATACGCAGTATTTT. The gene calls are TRBV10-1 and TRBJ2-3; D might be TRBD2 (6 bases). There are 17 residues in the CDR3. Trimming shortened V by 2 bases and J by 1 base, and 16 bases separated the two germline ends. The V gene's germline CDR1 is WNHNN and CDR2 SYGVQD (reference sequence).

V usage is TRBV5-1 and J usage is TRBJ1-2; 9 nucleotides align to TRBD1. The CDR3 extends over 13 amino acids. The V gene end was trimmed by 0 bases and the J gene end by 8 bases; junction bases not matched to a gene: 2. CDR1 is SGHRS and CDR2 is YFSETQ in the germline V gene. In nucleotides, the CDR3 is TGCGCCAGCAGCTTGGGGGACAGGGTCGGCTACACCTTC. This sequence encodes CASSLGDRVGYTF.